What follows are 22 T cell receptor beta chains derived from one specimen sequenced in a study of T-cell memory formation after mild COVID-19. Via MiXCR, TCRdb re-called the 5' RACE reads, giving one row per CDR3 protein. Of fewer than 650,000 distinct CDR3 sequences in the sample, approximately 15% are singletons; the top ten hold roughly 7.8%. Material for sequencing was PBMCs or a T cell subset sorted from them (not recorded which). The receptors stem from an adult woman who had mild COVID-19 (a few samples of this study predate the infection). Cell type and time point are not known.

The J gene is TRBJ2-3, the V gene TRBV4-1; D unresolved. Germline CDR1 and CDR2: MGHRA and YSYEKL. The CDR3 totals 16 residues. With 1 base removed from V and 2 bases from J, the gap between germline ends came to 13 bases. The CDR3 region has the DNA TGCGCCAGCAGCCAAGCGTCCGGCGACCCCACAGATACGCAGTATTTT. Its translation is CASSQASGDPTDTQYF.

This clonotype was observed a few times. V usage is TRBV9 and J usage is TRBJ1-2; 7 nucleotides align to TRBD1. Germline-derived CDR1 and CDR2 are SGDLS and YYNGEE. The V and J ends lost 3 bases and 1 base, in that order; junction bases with no gene match: 9. This CDR3 comprises 16 residues. The CDR3 spells CASSGGWDSLNYGYTF. The CDR3 region has the DNA TGTGCCAGCAGCGGGGGGTGGGACAGCCTTAACTATGGCTACACCTTC.

The gene calls are TRBV3-1 and TRBJ2-1; perhaps TRBD2 as D (5 bases). This CDR3 is 18 amino acids long. From germline, CDR1 is LGHDT and CDR2 YNNKEL (reference sequence). Trimming removed 1 base from V and 0 bases from J, with 16 bases in between. The CDR3 spells CASSQVGGGRRSYNEQFF. The DNA for the CDR3 is TGTGCCAGCAGCCAAGTCGGAGGTGGACGCCGCTCCTACAATGAGCAGTTCTTC.

This chain joins TRBV18 and TRBJ2-7; 12 bases line up with TRBD2. This CDR3 region has 16 residues. Germline V gene data show CDR1 as KGHSH and CDR2 as LQKENI. With V trimmed by 6 bases and J by 2 bases, 8 bases remained unmatched. The CDR3 is CASSPFTSGRPYEQYF. For the CDR3, the DNA is TGTGCCAGCTCGCCATTTACTAGCGGGAGGCCCTACGAGCAGTACTTC.

Only a few counts were recorded for this clonotype. The chain links TRBV15 to TRBJ2-7, with 11 bases identical to TRBD2. Germline V gives CDR1 LNHNV, CDR2 YYDKDF (reference sequence). The length of the CDR3 is 20 residues. The trim removed 0 bases at V and 0 bases at J, leaving 13 bases unmatched. CDR3 sequence reads: CATSRDRHSGGAGSSYEQYF. In DNA form, the CDR3 reads TGTGCCACCAGCAGAGATAGGCATAGCGGGGGGGCCGGGAGCTCCTACGAGCAGTACTTC.

This chain joins TRBV11-2 and TRBJ1-1; a possible D gene is TRBD1 (6 bases). Germline V gene lookup returns CDR1 SGHAT and CDR2 FQNNGV. This CDR3 spans 17 amino acids. Trimming removed 5 bases at V and 0 bases at J, with 19 bases between. CDR3 region: CASSRMVITGLNTEAFF. CDR3 DNA sequence: TGTGCCAGCAGCCGAATGGTAATTACAGGGTTGAACACTGAAGCTTTCTTT.

The sample holds many counts of this clonotype. J is TRBJ2-7 and V is TRBV4-1; D is ambiguous. The length of the CDR3 is 13 residues. V dropped 1 base and J dropped 4 bases, with 8 bases sitting between them. Germline V lookup: CDR1 MGHRA, CDR2 YSYEKL. CDR3 amino acids: CASSQGREYEQYF. Written as DNA, the CDR3 is TGCGCCAGCAGCCAAGGGCGCGAATACGAGCAGTACTTC.

This chain joins TRBV10-3 and TRBJ2-1; D may be TRBD1 or TRBD2 (5 bases each). The V end was cut by 2 bases, the J end by 2 bases, with 10 bases between. Germline V gene sequence: CDR1 ENHRY, CDR2 SYGVKD. This CDR3 has 15 amino acids. The CDR3 DNA follows: TGTGCCATCAGTGAGGGGACCCCCCCCTACAATGAGCAGTTCTTC. This sequence encodes CAISEGTPPYNEQFF.

The rearrangement joins TRBV7-7 to TRBJ2-1; D might be TRBD1 (5 bases). Germline V gene sequence: CDR1 SSHAT, CDR2 FNYEAQ (reference sequence). Between the trimmed V and J ends, which lost 5 bases and 7 bases, there was a span of 24 bases. The CDR3 spans 17 residues. The CDR3 sequence: CASSPGPRDPARNEQFF. The CDR3 DNA is TGTGCCAGCAGCCCAGGGCCCCGAGACCCAGCCAGGAATGAGCAGTTCTTC.

This clonotype has more than one count but fewer than ten. This rearrangement joins TRBV28 to TRBJ2-2; 7 bases line up with TRBD2. Looked up from germline, CDR1 is MDHEN and CDR2 is SYDVKM. The CDR3 is 16 residues long. Trimming removed 3 bases from V and 3 bases from J; junction bases left unmatched: 7. CDR3 sequence: CASSFFPGRDTGELFF. CDR3 coding DNA: TGTGCCAGCAGTTTCTTTCCGGGGAGGGACACCGGGGAGCTGTTTTTT.

This clonotype was observed a few times. The chain employs TRBV3-1 and TRBJ1-4; 10 bases fit TRBD1. The CDR3 runs 15 residues. V shed 4 bases, J shed 8 bases, and the junction held 7 bases outside the gene matches. Germline CDR1 LGHDT, CDR2 YNNKEL (reference sequence). The CDR3 reads CASSLRQGAYEKLFF. DNA of the CDR3: TGTGCCAGCAGCCTCCGACAGGGGGCCTACGAAAAACTGTTTTTT.

This rearrangement joins TRBV29-1 to TRBJ2-3; tentatively, D is TRBD2 (5 bases). Trimming cost V 6 bases and J 4 bases, with 17 bases left between them. This CDR3 contains 14 residues. From germline, CDR1 is SQVTM and CDR2 ANQGSEA. This chain's CDR3 is CSVIGPGGPDTQYF. CDR3 sequence (DNA): TGCAGCGTCATAGGCCCCGGAGGCCCAGATACGCAGTATTTT.

This clonotype came up a few times. The chain has TRBV7-8 and TRBJ2-7, with TRBD1 matching 8 bases. In germline, CDR1 is SGHVS, CDR2 FQNEAQ. CDR3 length equals 17 residues. J was trimmed by 0 bases and V by 1 base; bases with no gene match: 8. Written as DNA, the CDR3 is TGTGCCAGCAGCTTAGGTGGTTTAACAGGGGGCTCCTACGAGCAGTACTTC. Translating gives CASSLGGLTGGSYEQYF. Looking up the rest from reference TRBV7-8 and TRBJ2-7 gives the full variable domain: GAGVSQSPRYKVAKRGQDVALRCDPISGHVSLFWYQQALGQGPEFLTYFQNEAQLDKSGLPSDRFFAERPEGSVSTLKIQRTQQEDSAVYLCASSLGGLTGGSYEQYFGPGTRLTVT.

This clonotype was seen a few times. The chain is built from TRBV20-1 and TRBJ2-3; the match to TRBD2 covers 11 bases. V was pared by 2 bases and J by 6 bases, with 1 base of the junction left unmatched. CDR3 size: 13 residues. In germline, CDR1 is DFQATT, CDR2 SNEGSKA (reference sequence). CDR3 sequence reads: CSARPSGRDTQYF. The CDR3 bases are TGCAGTGCTAGACCTAGCGGGAGGGATACGCAGTATTTT.

On this clonotype: This may arise from a read error, as a much more abundant clone is one base away. V gene TRBV4-1 combines with J gene TRBJ1-2; D might be TRBD1 (6 bases). CDR3 length: 13 residues. Deletions cut 0 bases from V and 4 bases from J, with 6 bases between. Germline CDR1 reads MGHRA; CDR2 reads YSYEKL. Written as DNA, the CDR3 is TGCGCCAGCAGCCAAGAAGGGGGCTATGGCTACACCTTC. Protein: CASSQEGGYGYTF.

This clonotype has only a few counts. The V gene is TRBV2, the J gene TRBJ2-7, with 10 bases aligning to TRBD2. J lost 2 bases, V lost 6 bases, and 4 bases had no gene match. This CDR3 contains 14 residues. Germline assignment: CDR1 SNHLY and CDR2 FYNNEI. The CDR3 loop is CASRGGLATYEQYF. The DNA for the CDR3 is TGTGCCAGCAGAGGGGGACTAGCGACCTACGAGCAGTACTTC.

This clonotype was recorded a few times. The rearrangement links TRBV12-3 or TRBV12-4 to TRBJ2-7, with 7 bases identical to TRBD1. The V and J ends lost 5 bases and 4 bases, in that order; junction bases with no gene match: 2. The CDR3 consists of 12 residues. In nucleotides, the CDR3 is TGTGCCAGCAGTACGACAGGGTACGAGCAGTACTTC. Translating it yields CASSTTGYEQYF.

This chain connects TRBV5-1 to TRBJ2-3, with 7 bases matching TRBD2. The CDR3 sequence is 16 residues long. CDR1 is SGHRS, CDR2 YFSETQ, per germline. Trimming removed 4 bases from V and 6 bases from J; junction bases left unmatched: 14. The chain's CDR3 is CASSNALAVAADTQYF. In DNA form, the CDR3 reads TGCGCCAGCAGCAATGCTCTAGCGGTTGCGGCTGATACGCAGTATTTT.

This clonotype has only a few counts. The chain is built from TRBV7-9 and TRBJ1-2; tentative D call: TRBD1 (5 bases). The CDR3 runs to 12 residues. The germline V and J ends were trimmed by 8 bases and 12 bases, with 19 bases remaining between them. Germline lookup yields CDR1 SEHNR and CDR2 FQNEAQ (reference sequence). As DNA, the CDR3 is TGTGCCAGCTCTCCATCCGGGGCATTCCACACCTTC. Amino acids: CASSPSGAFHTF.

The gene calls are TRBV4-1 and TRBJ1-2, with a tentative D call TRBD1 (5 bases). Germline assignment: CDR1 MGHRA and CDR2 YSYEKL. The CDR3 length is 14 residues. Trimming removed 4 bases at V and 2 bases at J, with 11 bases between. This CDR3 reads CASSPWGSNYGYTF. DNA for the CDR3: TGCGCCAGCAGCCCCTGGGGCAGCAACTATGGCTACACCTTC.

The V call is TRBV10-3, the J call TRBJ2-5; D is unclear. This CDR3 has 11 amino acids. Germline V gene sequence: CDR1 ENHRY, CDR2 SYGVKD. The V end was cut by 2 bases, the J end by 4 bases, with 2 bases between. The CDR3 is CAISETETQYF. CDR3 nucleotide sequence: TGTGCCATCAGTGAGACAGAGACCCAGTACTTC.

This clonotype was seen a handful of times. The J gene is TRBJ2-2, the V gene TRBV30, with 8 bases identical to TRBD1. This CDR3 comprises 14 residues. J was trimmed by 0 bases and V by 5 bases; bases with no gene match: 2. Germline CDR1 is GTSNPN and CDR2 is SVGIG (reference sequence). In nucleotides, the CDR3 is TGTGCCTGGTGCAGGGGGCCGAACACCGGGGAGCTGTTTTTT. It encodes CAWCRGPNTGELFF.